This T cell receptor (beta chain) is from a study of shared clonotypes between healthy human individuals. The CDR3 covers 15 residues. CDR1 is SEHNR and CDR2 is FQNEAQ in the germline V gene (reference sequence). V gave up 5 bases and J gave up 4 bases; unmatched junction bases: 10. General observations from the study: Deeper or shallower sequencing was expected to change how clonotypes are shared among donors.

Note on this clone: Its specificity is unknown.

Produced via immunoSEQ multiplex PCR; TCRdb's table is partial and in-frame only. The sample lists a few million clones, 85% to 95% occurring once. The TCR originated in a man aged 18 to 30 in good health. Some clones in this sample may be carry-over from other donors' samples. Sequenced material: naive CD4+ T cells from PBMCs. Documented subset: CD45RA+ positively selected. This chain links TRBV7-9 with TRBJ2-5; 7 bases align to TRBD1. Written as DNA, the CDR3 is TGTGCCAGCAGCCCCGACTGGACAGGATCAGAGACCCAGTACTTC. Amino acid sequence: CASSPDWTGSETQYF.